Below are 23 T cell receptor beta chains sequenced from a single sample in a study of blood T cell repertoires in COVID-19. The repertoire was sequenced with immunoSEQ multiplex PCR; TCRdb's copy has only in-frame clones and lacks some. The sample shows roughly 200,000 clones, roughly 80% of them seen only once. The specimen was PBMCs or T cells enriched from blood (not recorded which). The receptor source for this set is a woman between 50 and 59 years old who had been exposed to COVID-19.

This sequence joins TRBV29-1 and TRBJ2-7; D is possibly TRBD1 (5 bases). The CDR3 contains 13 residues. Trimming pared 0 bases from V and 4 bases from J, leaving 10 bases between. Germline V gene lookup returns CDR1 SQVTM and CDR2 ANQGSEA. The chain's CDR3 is CSVEDFKGYEQYF. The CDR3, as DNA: TGCAGCGTTGAAGATTTTAAGGGGTACGAGCAGTACTTC.

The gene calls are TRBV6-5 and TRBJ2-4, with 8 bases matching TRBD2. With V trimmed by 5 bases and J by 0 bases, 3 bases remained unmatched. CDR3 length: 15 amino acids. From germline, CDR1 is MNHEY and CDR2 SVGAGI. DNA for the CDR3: TGTGCCAGCAGTCCCGGGGGGGCAGCCAAAAACATTCAGTACTTC. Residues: CASSPGGAAKNIQYF.

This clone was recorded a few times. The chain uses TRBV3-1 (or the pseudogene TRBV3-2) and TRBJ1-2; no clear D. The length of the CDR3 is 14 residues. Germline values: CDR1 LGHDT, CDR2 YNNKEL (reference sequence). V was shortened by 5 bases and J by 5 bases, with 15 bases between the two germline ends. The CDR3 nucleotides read TGTGCCAGCAGCGGGGAGGCCGTCCGATATGGCTACACCTTC. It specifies CASSGEAVRYGYTF.

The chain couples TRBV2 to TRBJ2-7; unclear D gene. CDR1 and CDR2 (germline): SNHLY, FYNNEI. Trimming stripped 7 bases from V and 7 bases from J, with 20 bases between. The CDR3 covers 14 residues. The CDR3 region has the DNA TGTGCCAGCACCCCCCCCCGGGTAATGGGTGAGCAGTACTTC. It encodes CASTPPRVMGEQYF.

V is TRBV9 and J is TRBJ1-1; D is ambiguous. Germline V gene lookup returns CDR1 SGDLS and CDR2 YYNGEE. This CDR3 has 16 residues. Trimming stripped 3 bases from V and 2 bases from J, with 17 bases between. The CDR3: CASSGLGGKVNTEAFF. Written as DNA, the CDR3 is TGTGCCAGCAGCGGCTTGGGCGGGAAGGTCAACACTGAAGCTTTCTTT.

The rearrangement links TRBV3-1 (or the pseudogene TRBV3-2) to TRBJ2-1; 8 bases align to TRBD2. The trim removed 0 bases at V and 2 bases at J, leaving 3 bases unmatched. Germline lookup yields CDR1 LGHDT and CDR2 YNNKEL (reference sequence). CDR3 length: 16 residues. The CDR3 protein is CASSQDSGEAYNEQFF. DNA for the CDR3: TGTGCCAGCAGCCAAGATAGCGGGGAGGCCTACAATGAGCAGTTCTTC.

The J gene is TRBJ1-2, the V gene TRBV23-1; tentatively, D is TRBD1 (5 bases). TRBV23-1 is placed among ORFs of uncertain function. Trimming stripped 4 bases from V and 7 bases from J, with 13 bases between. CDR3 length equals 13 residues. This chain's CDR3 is CASSPGQVFGYTF. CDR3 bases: TGCGCCAGCAGTCCAGGGCAGGTTTTTGGCTACACCTTC.

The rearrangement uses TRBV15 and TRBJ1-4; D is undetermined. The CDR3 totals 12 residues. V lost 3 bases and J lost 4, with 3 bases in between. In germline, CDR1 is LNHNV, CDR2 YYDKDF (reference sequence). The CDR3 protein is CATSRSNEKLFF. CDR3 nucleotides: TGTGCCACCAGCAGGAGTAATGAAAAACTGTTTTTT.

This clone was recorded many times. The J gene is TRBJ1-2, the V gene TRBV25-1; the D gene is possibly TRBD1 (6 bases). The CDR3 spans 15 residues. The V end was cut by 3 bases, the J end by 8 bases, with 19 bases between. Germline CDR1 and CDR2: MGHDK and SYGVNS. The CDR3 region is CASSDIETGPGGYTF. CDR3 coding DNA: TGTGCCAGCAGTGATATCGAGACAGGCCCAGGGGGCTACACCTTC.

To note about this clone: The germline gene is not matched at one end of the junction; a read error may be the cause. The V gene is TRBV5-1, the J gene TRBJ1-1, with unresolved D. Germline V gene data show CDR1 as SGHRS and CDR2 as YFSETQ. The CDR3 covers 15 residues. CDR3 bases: TGCGCCAGCAACTTGGATGGGAGGCGGAACACTGAAGCTTTCTTT. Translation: CASNLDGRRNTEAFF.

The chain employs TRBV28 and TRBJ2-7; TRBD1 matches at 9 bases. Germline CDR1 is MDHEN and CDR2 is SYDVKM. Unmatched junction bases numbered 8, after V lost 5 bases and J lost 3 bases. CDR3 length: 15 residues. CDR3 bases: TGTGCCAGCAGTCGGGACAGGGCCTTTTACTACGAGCAGTACTTC. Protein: CASSRDRAFYYEQYF.

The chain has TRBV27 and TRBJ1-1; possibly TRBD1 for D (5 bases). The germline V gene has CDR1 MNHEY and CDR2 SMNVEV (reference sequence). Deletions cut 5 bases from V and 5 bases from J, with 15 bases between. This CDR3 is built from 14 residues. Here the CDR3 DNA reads TGTGCCAGCAGTCACCAGGGTTTCGGGACTGAAGCTTTCTTT. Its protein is CASSHQGFGTEAFF.

The CDR3 spells CASSQAQRLGTQYF. The CDR3 DNA follows: TGTGCCAGCAGCCAAGCTCAGCGCCTAGGGACCCAGTACTTC. The rearrangement uses TRBV3-1 (or the pseudogene TRBV3-2) and TRBJ2-5; D is uncertain. There are 14 residues in the CDR3. V lost 1 base and J 7 bases, leaving 13 bases between the germline ends. Germline CDR1 and CDR2: LGHDT and YNNKEL (reference sequence).

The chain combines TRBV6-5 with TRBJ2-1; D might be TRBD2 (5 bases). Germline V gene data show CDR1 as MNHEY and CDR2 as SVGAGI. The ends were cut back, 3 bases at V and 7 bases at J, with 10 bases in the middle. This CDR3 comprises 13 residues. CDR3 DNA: TGTGCCAGCAGTTATGTGCGGGTAAATGAGCAGTTCTTC. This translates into CASSYVRVNEQFF.

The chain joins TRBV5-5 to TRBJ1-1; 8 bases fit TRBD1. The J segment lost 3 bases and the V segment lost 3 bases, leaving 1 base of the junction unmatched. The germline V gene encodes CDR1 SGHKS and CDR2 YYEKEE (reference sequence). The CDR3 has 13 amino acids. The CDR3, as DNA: TGTGCCAGCAGCTCAGGGGGCTACACTGAAGCTTTCTTT. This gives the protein CASSSGGYTEAFF.

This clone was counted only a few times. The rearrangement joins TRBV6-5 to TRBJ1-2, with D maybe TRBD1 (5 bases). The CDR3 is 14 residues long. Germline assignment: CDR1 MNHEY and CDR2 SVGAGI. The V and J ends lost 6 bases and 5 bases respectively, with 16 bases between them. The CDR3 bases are TGTGCCAGCAGAGCCCCCGGACAAGATTATGGCTACACCTTC. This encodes CASRAPGQDYGYTF.

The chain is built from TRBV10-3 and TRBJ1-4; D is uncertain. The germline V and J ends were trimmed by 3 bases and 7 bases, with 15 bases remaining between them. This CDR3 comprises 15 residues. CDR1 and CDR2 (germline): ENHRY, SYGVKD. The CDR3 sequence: CAISDVVAGGEKLFF. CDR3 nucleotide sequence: TGTGCCATCAGTGATGTTGTGGCGGGAGGTGAAAAACTGTTTTTT.

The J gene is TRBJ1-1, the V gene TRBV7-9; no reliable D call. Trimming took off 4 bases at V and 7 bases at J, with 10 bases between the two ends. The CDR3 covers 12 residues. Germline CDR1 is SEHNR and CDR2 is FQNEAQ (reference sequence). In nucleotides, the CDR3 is TGTGCCAGCAGCTCCCGGACTGATGAAGCTTTCTTT. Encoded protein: CASSSRTDEAFF. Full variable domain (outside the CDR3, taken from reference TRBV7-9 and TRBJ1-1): DTGVSQNPRHKITKRGQNVTFRCDPISEHNRLYWYRQTLGQGPEFLTYFQNEAQLEKSRLLSDRFSAERPKGSFSTLEIQRTEQGDSAMYLCASSSRTDEAFFGQGTRLTVV.

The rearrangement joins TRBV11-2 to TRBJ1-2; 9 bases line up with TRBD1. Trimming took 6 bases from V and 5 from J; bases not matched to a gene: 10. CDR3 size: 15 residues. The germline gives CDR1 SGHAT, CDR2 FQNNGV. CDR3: CASSSPRQGVYGYTF. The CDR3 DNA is TGTGCCAGCAGTAGCCCACGACAGGGGGTTTATGGCTACACCTTC.

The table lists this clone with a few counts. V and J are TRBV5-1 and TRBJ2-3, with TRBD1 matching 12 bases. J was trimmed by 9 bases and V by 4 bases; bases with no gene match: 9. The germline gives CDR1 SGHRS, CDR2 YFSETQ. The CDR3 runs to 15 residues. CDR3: CASSGPGQGASTQYF. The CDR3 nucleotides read TGCGCCAGCAGCGGACCGGGACAGGGGGCTTCGACGCAGTATTTT.

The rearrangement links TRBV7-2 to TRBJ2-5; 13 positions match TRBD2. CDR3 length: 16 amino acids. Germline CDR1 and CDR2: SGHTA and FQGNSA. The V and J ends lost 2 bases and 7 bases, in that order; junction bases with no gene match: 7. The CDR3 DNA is TGTGCCAGCAGCTTAACTAGCGGGGGGGTCGGGGTGACCCAGTACTTC. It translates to CASSLTSGGVGVTQYF.

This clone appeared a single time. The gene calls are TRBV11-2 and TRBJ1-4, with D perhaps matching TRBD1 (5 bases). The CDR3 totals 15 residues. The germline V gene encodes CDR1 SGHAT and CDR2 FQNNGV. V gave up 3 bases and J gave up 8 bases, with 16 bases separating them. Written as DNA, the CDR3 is TGTGCCAGCAGCTTCCGGACACCGGGGGGAGAAAAACTGTTTTTT. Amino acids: CASSFRTPGGEKLFF.

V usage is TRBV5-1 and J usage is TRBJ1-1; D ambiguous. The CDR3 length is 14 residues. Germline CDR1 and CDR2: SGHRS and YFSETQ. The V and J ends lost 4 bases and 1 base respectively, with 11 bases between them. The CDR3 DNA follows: TGCGCCAGCAGCCAGATAACAGCGAACACTGAAGCTTTCTTT. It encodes CASSQITANTEAFF.